The 2 T cell receptor beta chains presented below share a single source sample, sequenced in a study of molecular identifiers for immune sequencing clone quantification. TCRdb ran MiXCR on the PCR reads and lists one entry per CDR3 protein. In the table there are 15,000 to 20,000 distinct CDR3 sequences, about a fifth of which are singletons. Source material: naive CD8+ T cells from blood, with Jurkat cell RNA spiked in. Noted subset: FACS-sorted CD8+CD4-CCR7+CD45RA+ naive T cells. These receptors all stem from a human donor in good health. Some libraries in this study had Jurkat cell RNA spiked in.

This clonotype has a handful of counts. This chain uses TRBV7-8 with TRBJ2-5; D is perhaps TRBD1 or TRBD2 (5 bases each). Trimming took 4 bases from V and 9 from J, leaving 12 bases between them. Per germline, CDR1 SGHVS and CDR2 FQNEAQ. CDR3 size: 12 residues. Here the CDR3 reads CASSSPRGAQYF. As DNA, the CDR3 is TGTGCCAGCAGCTCCCCACGGGGCGCCCAGTACTTC.

This clonotype was counted ten times or more. The genes are TRBV5-1 and TRBJ2-1; D is possibly TRBD2 (6 bases). CDR3 size: 13 residues. Per the germline V gene, CDR1 is SGHRS and CDR2 is YFSETQ. The V end lost 3 bases, the J end lost 8 bases, and 12 bases lay between the germline ends. CDR3 DNA sequence: TGCGCCAGCAGCTACGGGAGTAGGTATGAGCAGTTCTTC. Translated, it gives CASSYGSRYEQFF.